Listed here are 21 T cell receptor beta chains from one sample, sequenced in a study of siplizumab effects on memory and regulatory T cells. The protocol was immunoSEQ multiplex PCR, while the TCRdb copy is restricted to in-frame clones and leaves out a portion. This table has some 100,000 clones, 75% to 95% appearing once. What was sequenced was CD4+ T cells sorted from blood. The receptors were sampled from a human donor in good health.

This chain uses TRBV6-5 with TRBJ2-7; D unclear. The CDR3 covers 15 residues. Deletions cut 0 bases from V and 3 bases from J, with 12 bases between. Germline V lookup: CDR1 MNHEY, CDR2 SVGAGI. CDR3 sequence: CASSYSLAQNYEQYF. CDR3 in DNA: TGTGCCAGCAGTTACTCGCTCGCACAGAACTACGAGCAGTACTTC.

Here the CDR3 DNA reads TGTGCCAGCAGCTGGTCGGGACAGAACACTGAAGCTTTCTTT. This sequence encodes CASSWSGQNTEAFF. The chain is built from TRBV5-5 and TRBJ1-1, with a weak D call TRBD1 (6 bases). The V and J ends lost 3 bases and 1 base respectively, with 10 bases between them. The CDR3 is made up of 14 amino acids. Germline CDR1 is SGHKS and CDR2 is YYEKEE (reference sequence).

The chain is built from TRBV18 and TRBJ1-2; the D gene is possibly TRBD1 (6 bases). The CDR3 has 16 amino acids. CDR1 KGHSH and CDR2 LQKENI come from the germline V gene. Trimming stripped 0 bases from V and 4 bases from J, with 15 bases between. The CDR3 here is CASSPPSGAGSYGYTF. CDR3 DNA sequence: TGTGCCAGCTCACCACCGTCGGGGGCGGGGAGCTATGGCTACACCTTC.

A single count supports this clone. The chain uses TRBV28 and TRBJ2-7; TRBD2 agrees at 7 bases. Germline lookup yields CDR1 MDHEN and CDR2 SYDVKM. With 8 bases clipped from V and 9 bases from J, the junction kept 16 bases outside the gene matches. The CDR3 totals 14 residues. The CDR3 sequence: CASVGSRGVRGQYF. The CDR3, as DNA: TGTGCCAGCGTGGGGAGTCGGGGGGTAAGAGGGCAGTACTTC.

The chain joins TRBV13 to TRBJ2-2; a weak D match, TRBD2 (6 bases). The CDR3 has 17 amino acids. Looked up from germline, CDR1 is PRHDT and CDR2 is FYEKMQ (reference sequence). V was clipped by 1 base and J by 1 base, with 13 bases between them. The CDR3 spells CASSLETSRLNTGELFF. For the CDR3, the DNA is TGTGCCAGCAGCTTAGAAACTAGCCGATTGAACACCGGGGAGCTGTTTTTT.

A few counts support this clone. This chain connects TRBV7-3 to TRBJ2-6; D remains ambiguous. Germline values: CDR1 SGHTA, CDR2 FQGTGA. This CDR3 is built from 17 residues. Trimming left V 2 bases short and J 0 bases short, with 11 bases between. The CDR3, as DNA: TGTGCCAGCAGCTTATCGTCCTCCAGCTCTGGGGCCAACGTCCTGACTTTC. Protein product: CASSLSSSSSGANVLTF.

This chain joins TRBV29-1 and TRBJ2-6, with TRBD1 identical over 7 bases. The CDR3 runs 15 residues. Trimming at V came to 2 bases and at J to 4 bases, leaving 5 bases not matched to a gene. CDR1 SQVTM and CDR2 ANQGSEA come from the germline V gene. CDR3 DNA: TGCAGCGTTGAAAGGGGGCTCGGGGGGGCCAACGTCCTGACTTTC. It encodes CSVERGLGGANVLTF.

This clone has just one count. The chain recombines TRBV2 with TRBJ2-5; TRBD1 matches at 8 bases. From germline, CDR1 is SNHLY and CDR2 FYNNEI. The CDR3 has 14 amino acids. V lost 1 base, J lost 4 bases, and 2 bases stayed unmatched. The CDR3: CASSEDTGGETQYF. The DNA for the CDR3 is TGTGCCAGCAGTGAAGACACAGGGGGAGAGACCCAGTACTTC.

This rearrangement joins TRBV29-1 to TRBJ2-3; no definite D call. V gave up 3 bases and J gave up 4 bases, with 17 bases separating them. The CDR3 loop spans 15 amino acids. Germline V gene lookup returns CDR1 SQVTM and CDR2 ANQGSEA. This CDR3 is CSVEREVSRSDTQYF. Written as DNA, the CDR3 is TGCAGCGTTGAGAGAGAGGTCTCCCGGTCAGATACGCAGTATTTT.

V is TRBV7-2 and J is TRBJ2-5; D tentatively reads TRBD1 or TRBD2 (5 bases each). V lost 1 base to trimming and J lost 5 bases, with 11 bases between them. The CDR3 totals 14 residues. Germline assignment: CDR1 SGHTA and CDR2 FQGNSA. CDR3 nucleotide sequence: TGTGCCAGCAGCTTAGGAGGGGCTGGGGAGACCCAGTACTTC. Translation gives CASSLGGAGETQYF. The full variable domain, its missing parts supplied by reference TRBV7-2 and TRBJ2-5, is GAGVSQSPSNKVTEKGKDVELRCDPISGHTALYWYRQSLGQGLEFLIYFQGNSAPDKSGLPSDRFSAERTGGSVSTLTIQRTQQEDSAVYLCASSLGGAGETQYFGPGTRLLVL.

V gene TRBV19 combines with J gene TRBJ1-2; D remains unclear. The CDR3 consists of 17 residues. Germline values: CDR1 LNHDA, CDR2 SQIVND (reference sequence). V was shortened by 1 base and J by 0 bases, with 15 bases between the two germline ends. This chain's CDR3 is CASSIGRSQTSNYGYTF. The CDR3 DNA reads as TGTGCCAGTAGTATAGGAAGGAGCCAGACATCTAACTATGGCTACACCTTC.

In this sample, this clone turned up once. This chain connects TRBV19 to TRBJ1-1; D remains ambiguous. Germline V lookup: CDR1 LNHDA, CDR2 SQIVND (reference sequence). This CDR3 spans 13 amino acids. V was clipped by 5 bases and J by 5 bases, with 12 bases between them. CDR3 sequence reads: CASSAATRTEAFF. CDR3 DNA sequence: TGTGCCAGTAGTGCGGCGACAAGGACTGAAGCTTTCTTT.

V gene TRBV30 combines with J gene TRBJ2-7; 8 bases align to TRBD2. Looked up from germline, CDR1 is GTSNPN and CDR2 is SVGIG (reference sequence). Losses at the gene ends were 0 bases for V and 5 bases for J; bases not matched to a gene: 9. The CDR3 has 15 residues. For the CDR3, the DNA is TGTGCCTGGAGTGTTCTTGGGACTAGTACCCACGAGCAGTACTTC. It translates to CAWSVLGTSTHEQYF.

V is TRBV11-3 and J is TRBJ2-7; 8 bases line up with TRBD2. This CDR3 comprises 14 residues. Germline assignment: CDR1 SGHNT and CDR2 YENEEA. Losses at the gene ends were 1 base for V and 7 bases for J; bases not matched to a gene: 6. In DNA, the CDR3 is TGTGCCAGCAGCTTAGGCGGGGGGCCGTGGGAGCAGTACTTC. Protein: CASSLGGGPWEQYF.

The V call is TRBV11-2, the J call TRBJ1-6, with D perhaps matching TRBD1 (5 bases). Germline V gene sequence: CDR1 SGHAT, CDR2 FQNNGV. Trimming cost V 0 bases and J 7 bases, with 10 bases left between them. The CDR3 spans 15 residues. DNA of the CDR3: TGTGCCAGCAGCTTAGAGGGGGTAGGGAATTCACCCCTCCACTTT. Encoded protein: CASSLEGVGNSPLHF.

This rearrangement joins TRBV28 to TRBJ1-6, with 7 positions matching TRBD1. CDR3 size: 16 residues. The V segment lost 7 bases and the J segment 5 bases; nucleotides outside the gene matches: 11. Germline loops: CDR1 MDHEN, CDR2 SYDVKM. The CDR3 protein is CASTTGTVPNNSPLHF. CDR3 sequence (DNA): TGTGCCAGCACCACCGGGACAGTCCCAAATAATTCACCCCTCCACTTT.

This chain links TRBV5-5 with TRBJ1-2, with 9 bases matching TRBD1. Germline values: CDR1 SGHKS, CDR2 YYEKEE (reference sequence). V lost 1 base, J lost 6 bases, and 13 bases stayed unmatched. The CDR3 spans 17 residues. CDR3 protein: CASSLMASDRGGHGYTF. In DNA, the CDR3 is TGTGCCAGCAGCTTGATGGCCTCGGACAGGGGAGGCCATGGCTACACCTTC.

The V and J genes are TRBV5-6 and TRBJ1-3; possible D gene TRBD1, 5 bases. The CDR3 has 15 amino acids. Germline V gives CDR1 SGHDT, CDR2 YYEEEE. Deletions cut 0 bases from V and 4 bases from J, with 11 bases between. Written as DNA, the CDR3 is TGTGCCAGCAGCTTGGCCACGGAGGGGGGAAACACCATATATTTT. It specifies CASSLATEGGNTIYF.

The V gene is TRBV27, the J gene TRBJ1-6; 8 bases match TRBD1. The CDR3 extends over 15 amino acids. The V segment lost 2 bases and the J segment 9 bases; nucleotides outside the gene matches: 6. The germline gives CDR1 MNHEY, CDR2 SMNVEV (reference sequence). CDR3 protein: CASSLTQGAGSPLHF. The CDR3 region has the DNA TGTGCCAGCAGTTTAACGCAGGGGGCCGGTTCACCCCTCCACTTT.

The chain joins TRBV15 to TRBJ2-4, with D possibly being TRBD2 (5 bases). Trimming took off 0 bases at V and 8 bases at J, with 11 bases between the two ends. The germline V gene encodes CDR1 LNHNV and CDR2 YYDKDF (reference sequence). The CDR3 is made up of 14 amino acids. The CDR3, as DNA: TGTGCCACCAGCAGAGACCTAGGAGGATACATTCAGTACTTC. Translation: CATSRDLGGYIQYF.

The rearrangement joins TRBV7-9 to TRBJ1-1; D not resolved. Germline lookup yields CDR1 SEHNR and CDR2 FQNEAQ (reference sequence). The CDR3 has 15 amino acids. V lost 1 base to trimming and J lost 0 bases, with 9 bases between them. The CDR3 loop is CASSLGGRMNTEAFF. The CDR3, as DNA: TGTGCCAGCAGCTTAGGCGGACGTATGAACACTGAAGCTTTCTTT.